The 18 T cell receptor beta chains below come from one sample, sequenced in a study of beta chain features in type 1 diabetes. Reverse transcribing all isolated RNA meant expressed TCRB transcripts were sequenced. The method was immunoSEQ multiplex PCR; TCRdb's version includes in-frame clones alone and lacks a portion of them. This sample carries tens of thousands of clones, 50% of them seen once, and the ten largest clones take 0.2% to 0.3%. Sequenced sample: stem cell memory CD4+ T cells from blood. These receptors all come from a woman in her 30s in good health.

The V call is TRBV30, the J call TRBJ2-7, with a possible D match to TRBD1 (6 bases). This CDR3 is 12 amino acids long. Germline CDR1 reads GTSNPN; CDR2 reads SVGIG (reference sequence). Trimming left V 3 bases short and J 7 bases short, with 13 bases between. The CDR3 nucleotides are TGTGCCTGGAGAGACAGGCCTGGAGAGCAGTACTTC. It is translated as CAWRDRPGEQYF.

This clone was found a few times. This sequence joins TRBV5-6 and TRBJ2-3, with TRBD2 matching over 14 bases. The CDR3 covers 18 residues. Germline CDR1 reads SGHDT; CDR2 reads YYEEEE. V dropped 3 bases and J dropped 3; count of bases not matched to a gene: 9. CDR3 amino acids: CASSWTPGLAGGTDTQYF. CDR3 bases: TGTGCCAGCAGCTGGACACCCGGACTAGCGGGAGGAACAGATACGCAGTATTTT.

The chain joins TRBV14 to TRBJ2-1, with 11 bases that match TRBD2. This CDR3 has 15 residues. J gave up 4 bases and V 4 bases, and 3 bases lay outside the gene matches. CDR1 and CDR2 (germline): SGHDN, FVKESK. Here the CDR3 DNA reads TGTGCCAGCAGCCTACTAGCGGGAGCTTACAATGAGCAGTTCTTC. This encodes CASSLLAGAYNEQFF. Full variable domain (missing parts from reference TRBV14 and TRBJ2-1): EAGVTQFPSHSVIEKGQTVTLRCDPISGHDNLYWYRRVMGKEIKFLLHFVKESKQDESGMPNNRFLAERTGGTYSTLKVQPAELEDSGVYFCASSLLAGAYNEQFFGPGTRLTVL.

This rearrangement joins TRBV6-4 to TRBJ2-7; 7 nucleotides align to TRBD2. Germline CDR1 and CDR2: MRHNA and SNTAGT. V lost 9 bases and J lost 0; bases outside the gene matches: 2. This CDR3 spans 12 amino acids. This CDR3 is CARWTSSYEQYF. In DNA, the CDR3 is TGTGCCAGATGGACTAGCTCCTACGAGCAGTACTTC.

This clone has just a few counts. The chain uses TRBV19 and TRBJ2-7; D is uncertain. The V and J ends lost 5 bases and 2 bases respectively, with 13 bases between them. The germline V gene encodes CDR1 LNHDA and CDR2 SQIVND (reference sequence). This CDR3 contains 14 residues. This chain's CDR3 is CASSPSGATYEQYF. The CDR3 DNA follows: TGTGCCAGTAGTCCTTCGGGTGCCACCTACGAGCAGTACTTC. Combining the CDR3 with reference TRBV19 and TRBJ2-7 gives the whole variable domain DGGITQSPKYLFRKEGQNVTLSCEQNLNHDAMYWYRQDPGQGLRLIYYSQIVNDFQKGDIAEGYSVSREKKESFPLTVTSAQKNPTAFYLCASSPSGATYEQYFGPGTRLTVT.

The V call is TRBV5-1, the J call TRBJ2-3; 9 bases align to TRBD1. J was trimmed by 3 bases and V by 3 bases; bases with no gene match: 5. This CDR3 contains 15 residues. The germline gives CDR1 SGHRS, CDR2 YFSETQ. CDR3 region: CASSYSGTGTDTQYF. The CDR3 DNA sequence: TGCGCCAGCAGCTACTCCGGGACAGGGACAGATACGCAGTATTTT.

This clone was seen only a few times. The V call is TRBV2, the J call TRBJ1-5; 8 nucleotides line up with TRBD1. Germline V gene lookup returns CDR1 SNHLY and CDR2 FYNNEI. V gave up 2 bases and J gave up 4 bases; unmatched junction bases: 4. The CDR3 is 15 residues long. CDR3 DNA sequence: TGTGCCAGCAGTGAACAGGGGGCGCCGAATCAGCCCCAGCATTTT. Translation gives CASSEQGAPNQPQHF.

The chain combines TRBV18 with TRBJ2-1; 8 positions agree with TRBD2. The CDR3 contains 15 residues. Germline lookup yields CDR1 KGHSH and CDR2 LQKENI. Trimming took 3 bases from V and 0 from J; bases not matched to a gene: 1. In nucleotides, the CDR3 is TGTGCCAGCTCACCCGGGACTAGCTCCTACAATGAGCAGTTCTTC. Its protein product is CASSPGTSSYNEQFF.

There are a few counts of this clone. This rearrangement joins TRBV4-3 to TRBJ1-2, with TRBD1 matching over 9 bases. V was pared by 3 bases and J by 8 bases, with 13 bases of the junction left unmatched. CDR1 and CDR2 from the germline V gene are LGHNA and YSLEER. The CDR3 totals 16 residues. In DNA, the CDR3 is TGCGCCAGCAGCCAGGACCTCCCGGGACAGGGTTTCGGCTACACCTTC. Translating it yields CASSQDLPGQGFGYTF.

J is TRBJ2-1 and V is TRBV18; tentatively, D is TRBD1 (5 bases). This CDR3 spans 13 amino acids. Trimming shortened V by 3 bases and J by 10 bases, and 13 bases separated the two germline ends. The germline gives CDR1 KGHSH, CDR2 LQKENI. The CDR3 DNA sequence: TGTGCCAGCTCACCGGACATGGGCCGGGAGCAGTTCTTC. This gives the protein CASSPDMGREQFF.

With respect to this clone: One junction end disagrees with the germline gene, perhaps due to a read error. This chain joins TRBV7-2 and TRBJ2-2; D gene ambiguous. CDR1 is SGHTA, CDR2 FQGNSA, per germline. The CDR3 contains 13 residues. Here the CDR3 reads CASSQDHGGELFF. The CDR3, as DNA: TGCGCCAGCAGCCAAGATCACGGCGGGGAGCTGTTTTTT.

This clone is judged medium-sized (0.01 to 0.1%). The chain recombines TRBV7-3 with TRBJ2-1, with D unresolved. Germline CDR1 is SGHTA and CDR2 is FQGTGA. Between the trimmed V and J ends, which lost 2 bases and 9 bases, there was a span of 8 bases. There are 12 residues in the CDR3. The CDR3 protein is CASSLLLGEQFF. CDR3 in DNA: TGTGCCAGCAGCTTACTGCTAGGTGAGCAGTTCTTC.

The chain combines TRBV7-2 with TRBJ2-7, with 14 bases lining up with TRBD2. V shed 4 bases and J 7 bases; nucleotides not matched to a gene: 6. This CDR3 spans 15 amino acids. Looked up from germline, CDR1 is SGHTA and CDR2 is FQGNSA. The DNA of the CDR3 is TGTGCCAGCAGCTGGACTAGCGGGAGGTACCGAGAGCAGTACTTC. This sequence encodes CASSWTSGRYREQYF.

V and J are TRBV7-2 and TRBJ1-4, with a weak D call TRBD1 (6 bases). Germline V gene data show CDR1 as SGHTA and CDR2 as FQGNSA. This CDR3 has 17 amino acids. Trimming removed 5 bases at V and 0 bases at J, with 16 bases between. CDR3 sequence reads: CASSRQTGFSTNEKLFF. Here the CDR3 DNA reads TGTGCCAGCAGCCGCCAAACAGGGTTTTCAACTAATGAAAAACTGTTTTTT.

The chain couples TRBV25-1 to TRBJ2-3; D is ambiguous. V dropped 4 bases and J dropped 2 bases, with 10 bases sitting between them. This CDR3 comprises 14 residues. Germline CDR1 MGHDK, CDR2 SYGVNS. This chain's CDR3 is CASSARLSTDTQYF. The CDR3 nucleotides read TGTGCCAGCAGTGCCAGGCTATCCACAGATACGCAGTATTTT.

This chain uses TRBV4-2 with TRBJ2-1; 10 nucleotides agree with TRBD2. This CDR3 contains 16 residues. CDR1 and CDR2 (germline): LGHNA, YNFKEQ. J was trimmed by 6 bases and V by 2 bases; bases with no gene match: 7. CDR3 amino acids: CASSQHSGRKGNEQFF. The CDR3 nucleotides read TGTGCCAGCAGCCAACATAGCGGGAGGAAGGGCAATGAGCAGTTCTTC.

The genes are TRBV19 and TRBJ1-2, with a weak D call TRBD1 (6 bases). Trimming took off 7 bases at V and 5 bases at J, with 20 bases between the two ends. The CDR3 is made up of 15 amino acids. Germline V gene data show CDR1 as LNHDA and CDR2 as SQIVND (reference sequence). DNA of the CDR3: TGTGCCAGTAATGATCCACGCGGACAGTCATATGGCTACACCTTC. Translating it yields CASNDPRGQSYGYTF. The whole variable domain, filled in from reference TRBV19 and TRBJ1-2, reads DGGITQSPKYLFRKEGQNVTLSCEQNLNHDAMYWYRQDPGQGLRLIYYSQIVNDFQKGDIAEGYSVSREKKESFPLTVTSAQKNPTAFYLCASNDPRGQSYGYTFGSGTRLTVV.

This clone was seen a few times. The V and J genes are TRBV28 and TRBJ2-1; 9 bases fit TRBD2. Germline V gives CDR1 MDHEN, CDR2 SYDVKM. The length of the CDR3 is 16 residues. The junction had 9 bases not matched to a gene; V was cut back by 2 bases and J by 7 bases. CDR3 in DNA: TGTGCCAGCAGTTTACAAGCGGGAGGTAGGGTTAATGAGCAGTTCTTC. As protein: CASSLQAGGRVNEQFF. Supplemented by reference TRBV28 and TRBJ2-1, the full variable domain reads DVKVTQSSRYLVKRTGEKVFLECVQDMDHENMFWYRQDPGLGLRLIYFSYDVKMKEKGDIPEGYSVSREKKERFSLILESASTNQTSMYLCASSLQAGGRVNEQFFGPGTRLTVL.